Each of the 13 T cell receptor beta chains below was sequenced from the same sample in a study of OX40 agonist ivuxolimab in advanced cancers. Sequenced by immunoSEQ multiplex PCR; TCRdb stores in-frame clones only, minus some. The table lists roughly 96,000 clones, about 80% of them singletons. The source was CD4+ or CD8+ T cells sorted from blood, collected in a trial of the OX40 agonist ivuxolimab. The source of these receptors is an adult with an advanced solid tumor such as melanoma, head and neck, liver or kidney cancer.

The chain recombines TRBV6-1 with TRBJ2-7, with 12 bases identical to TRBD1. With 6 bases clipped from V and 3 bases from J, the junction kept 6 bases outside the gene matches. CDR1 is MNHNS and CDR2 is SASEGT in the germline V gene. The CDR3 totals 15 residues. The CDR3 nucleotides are TGTGCCAGCAGGGGACAGGGGGCCTACTACTACGAGCAGTACTTC. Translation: CASRGQGAYYYEQYF.

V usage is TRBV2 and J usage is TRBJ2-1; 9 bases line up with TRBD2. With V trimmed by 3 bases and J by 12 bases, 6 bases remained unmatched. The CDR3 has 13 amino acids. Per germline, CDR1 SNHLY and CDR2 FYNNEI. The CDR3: CASSDVGSGRQFF. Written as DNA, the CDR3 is TGTGCCAGCAGTGATGTAGGTAGCGGGAGGCAGTTCTTC.

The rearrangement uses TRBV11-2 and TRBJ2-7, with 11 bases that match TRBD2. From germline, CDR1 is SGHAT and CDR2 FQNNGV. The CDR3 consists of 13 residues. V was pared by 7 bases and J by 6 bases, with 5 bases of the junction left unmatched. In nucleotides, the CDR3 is TGTGCCAGCACCCTTAGCGGGAGGGGCGAGCAGTACTTC. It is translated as CASTLSGRGEQYF.

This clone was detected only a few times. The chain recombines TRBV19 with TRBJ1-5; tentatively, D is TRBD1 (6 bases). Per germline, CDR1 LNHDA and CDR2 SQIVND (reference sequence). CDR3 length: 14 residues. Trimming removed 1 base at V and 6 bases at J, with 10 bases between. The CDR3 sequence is CASSIVGAAQPQHF. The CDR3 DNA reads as TGTGCCAGTAGTATAGTGGGGGCAGCTCAGCCCCAGCATTTT.

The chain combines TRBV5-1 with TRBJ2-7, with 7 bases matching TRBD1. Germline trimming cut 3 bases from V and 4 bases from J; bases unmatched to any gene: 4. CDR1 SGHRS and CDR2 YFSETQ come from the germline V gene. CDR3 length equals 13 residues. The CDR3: CASSYGQAYEQYF. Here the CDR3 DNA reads TGCGCCAGCAGCTACGGACAGGCGTACGAGCAGTACTTC.

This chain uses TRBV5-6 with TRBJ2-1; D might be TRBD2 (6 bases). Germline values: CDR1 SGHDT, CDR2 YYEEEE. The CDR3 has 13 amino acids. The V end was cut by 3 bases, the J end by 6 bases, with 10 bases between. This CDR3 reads CASSSASANEQFF. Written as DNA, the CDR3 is TGTGCCAGCAGCTCAGCTAGCGCCAATGAGCAGTTCTTC.

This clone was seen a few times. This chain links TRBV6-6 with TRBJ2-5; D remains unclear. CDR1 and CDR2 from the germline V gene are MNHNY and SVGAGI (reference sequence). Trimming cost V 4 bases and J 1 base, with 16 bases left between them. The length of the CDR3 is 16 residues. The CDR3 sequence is CASSFPATTVQETQYF. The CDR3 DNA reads TGTGCCAGCAGTTTCCCCGCCACGACTGTCCAAGAGACCCAGTACTTC.

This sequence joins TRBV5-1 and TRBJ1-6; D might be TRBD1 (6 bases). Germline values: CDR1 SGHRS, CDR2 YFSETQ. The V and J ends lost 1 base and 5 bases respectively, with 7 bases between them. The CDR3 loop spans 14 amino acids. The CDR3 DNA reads TGCGCCAGCAGCTTGAGACAGGATAATTCACCCCTCCACTTT. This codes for CASSLRQDNSPLHF.

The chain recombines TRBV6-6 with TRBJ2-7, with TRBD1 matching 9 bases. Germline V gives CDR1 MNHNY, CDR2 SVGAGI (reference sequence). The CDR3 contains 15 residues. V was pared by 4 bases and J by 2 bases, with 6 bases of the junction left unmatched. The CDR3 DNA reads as TGTGCCAGCAGTTTAACCGGGACAGGGACCTACGAGCAGTACTTC. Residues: CASSLTGTGTYEQYF.

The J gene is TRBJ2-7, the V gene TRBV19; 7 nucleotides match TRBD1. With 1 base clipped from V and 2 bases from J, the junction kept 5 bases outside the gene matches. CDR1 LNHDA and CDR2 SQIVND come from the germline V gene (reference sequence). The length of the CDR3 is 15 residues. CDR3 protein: CASSIARTGTYEQYF. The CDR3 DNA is TGTGCCAGTAGTATAGCAAGGACAGGTACCTACGAGCAGTACTTC.

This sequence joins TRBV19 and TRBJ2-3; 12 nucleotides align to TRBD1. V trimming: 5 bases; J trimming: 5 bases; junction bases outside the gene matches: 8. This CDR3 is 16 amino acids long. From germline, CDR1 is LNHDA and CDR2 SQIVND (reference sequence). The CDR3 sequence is CASSAGQGALGDTQYF. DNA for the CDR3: TGTGCCAGTAGTGCGGGACAGGGGGCGTTAGGAGATACGCAGTATTTT.

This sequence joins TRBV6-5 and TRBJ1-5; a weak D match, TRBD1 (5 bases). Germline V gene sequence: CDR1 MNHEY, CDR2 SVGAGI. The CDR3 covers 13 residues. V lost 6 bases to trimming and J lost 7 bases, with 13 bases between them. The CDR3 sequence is CASRSRERQPQHF. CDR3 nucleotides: TGTGCCAGCAGGAGCAGGGAAAGGCAGCCCCAGCATTTT.

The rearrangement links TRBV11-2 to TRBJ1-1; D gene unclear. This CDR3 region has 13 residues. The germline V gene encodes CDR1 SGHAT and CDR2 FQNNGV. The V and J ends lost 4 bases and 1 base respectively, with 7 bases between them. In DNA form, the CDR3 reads TGTGCCAGCAGCTCCACATGGAACACTGAAGCTTTCTTT. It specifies CASSSTWNTEAFF.